The next 3 T cell receptor beta chains were all read from a single sample in a study of blood T cell repertoires in COVID-19. Only in-frame clones appear in the TCRdb table, and some are missing; sequencing was by immunoSEQ multiplex PCR. The table has a few hundred thousand clones, approximately 89% seen once. Source material: PBMCs or T cells enriched from blood (not recorded which). Receptor source: a woman aged 50 to 65 who had been exposed to COVID-19.

V usage is TRBV2 and J usage is TRBJ1-1; D gene uncertain. This CDR3 spans 11 amino acids. The germline V gene has CDR1 SNHLY and CDR2 FYNNEI. Between the trimmed V and J ends, which lost 2 bases and 10 bases, there was a span of 8 bases. CDR3: CASSEYRGAFF. CDR3 DNA: TGTGCCAGCAGTGAATACCGAGGAGCTTTCTTT.

This chain uses TRBV2 with TRBJ2-4; tentatively, D is TRBD1 (6 bases). The germline gives CDR1 SNHLY, CDR2 FYNNEI. Trimming took 7 bases from V and 6 from J, leaving 13 bases between them. The CDR3 is 13 amino acids. The DNA of the CDR3 is TGTGCCAGCACCGAGAAAGGGGGAAACATTCAGTACTTC. Amino acid sequence: CASTEKGGNIQYF.

The CDR3 nucleotides read TGTGCCAGCAGCTCCCGGGGTCATGGCTACACCTTC. This encodes CASSSRGHGYTF. The V and J genes are TRBV13 and TRBJ1-2, with D uncertain. V was pared by 4 bases and J by 6 bases, with 9 bases between. The germline V gene has CDR1 PRHDT and CDR2 FYEKMQ (reference sequence). CDR3 size: 12 residues.